This T cell receptor beta chain was retrieved from a study of shared clonotypes between healthy human individuals (dated by TCRdb to 2020 to 2022). Concerning the study at large: A couple of women and a few men aged 18 to 49 years were included in the cohort. For each donor, CD4 naive and CD4 memory were each given three plates, CD8 naive was given two plates, and CD8 memory was given one plate. The study deeply sequenced blood TCR repertoires of about 5 healthy adults to estimate repertoire size and the extent of clonotype sharing between individuals. To increase sequencing depth and limit assay-specific biases, TCR repertoire library preparation and sequencing were carried out by different laboratories using diverse techniques. Per donor, leukapheresis produced somewhere between about 0.9 and 10 billion PBMCs.

Donors were healthy HIV-negative adults with no recently reported acute infections or vaccinations. Every donor was a Caucasian adult living in Nashville, Tennessee, USA. CD4+ T cells were enriched by magnetic negative selection, after which naive cells were positively selected on CD45RA and the negative fraction was taken as the memory subset. Blood was collected by leukapheresis, and PBMCs were isolated by Ficoll-Histopaque density gradient centrifugation and then cryopreserved in liquid nitrogen vapor phase. Analytical flow cytometry was used to check the purity and quantity of each magnetically sorted T cell population. From each sorted fraction, genomic DNA was isolated and quantified by UV absorbance on a Nanodrop 2000c. Summary of the overall study and its limitations: Based on pairwise subsampling, the degree of clonotype sharing among donors was expected to be affected by sequencing depth. Sharing across several donors was observed for 4.5% to 6.5% of naive CD4, around 3.5% of naive CD8, 2% to 2.5% of memory CD4, and roughly 0.4% of memory CD8 clonotypes. Higher generation probabilities were observed for clonotypes shared by all four sorted-subset donors than for non-shared clonotypes. Sampling was restricted to blood, and TCR repertoires in tissues likely differ from the TCR repertoires found in blood. Incomplete sequencing was indicated by rarefaction of sorted-subset datasets, despite the large sequencing depth. Because the study included only a small number of donors, the genetic and exposure-history diversity represented was limited. Naive subsets generally had larger estimated clonotype richness than memory subsets.

Concerning this clone itself: The specificity of this receptor is unknown. Base qualities are missing; no much larger clone stands one base away.

Using the deep immunoSEQ assay, multiplex PCR amplified TCR CDR3 regions from genomic DNA. For each cell subset, the extracted genomic DNA was distributed evenly across all wells of several immunoSEQ 96-well plates, and each plate served as one replicate. For sorted subsets, each replicate PCR was loaded with roughly 0.2 ug genomic DNA, equivalent to approximately 33,000 T cell genomes. Purified libraries were quantified with a Qubit 3.0 fluorometer, sized on a Bioanalyzer 2100, and re-quantified with the KAPA Library Quantification kit. Every immunoSEQ 96-well plate was sequenced on a separate single-read 150-cycle Illumina NextSeq 550 flow cell. In the authors' own workflow: Because the immunoSEQ output included only junctional sequences and no quality scores, the filtering could not be the same as the filtering used for full-length reads. Sequences were annotated with PyIR, a Python wrapper for IgBLAST v1.9, and V/J genes and CDR3 were assigned using IMGT germline references. Reads were filtered out if the reads had weak V/J assignments (E-value above 1e-6), no CDR3, stop codons, out-of-frame junctions, or ambiguous translated residues. V3J clonotypes were defined as sequences sharing an identical inferred V gene, J gene, and CDR3 amino acid sequence. Percentage overlap between repertoires was calculated by dividing the number of shared unique clonotypes by the size of the smaller repertoire. Richness of each repertoire was evaluated using RTK rarefaction, the Chao1 estimator, and Recon v2.1 estimates of unobserved clonotypes. Generation probabilities for all TCRbeta clonotypes obtained by the gDNA method from a few donors were computed using OLGA. The immuneACCESS repertoire file appears here via TCRdb, limited to in-frame rearrangements. These files lack a portion of the clones; in checked studies, under half of the deficit traces to unresolved V genes, and the cause of the others is not known. The V and J calls and clone size come from that table; D and trimming were worked out from the DNA. Recorded for this sample are about 600,000 clones; less than 98% of them occurred a single time. Of the sample, 0.045% to 0.07% falls within the top ten clones.

The receptor was isolated from a woman in her 30s in good health. The sequencing sample was made of naive CD4+ T cells sorted from blood. The cell subset or site label corresponds to: CD45RA+ positively selected.

CDR3 sequence: CASSPKREQDIQYF. The DNA sequence follows: TGTGCCAGCAGCCCAAAGCGGGAGCAGGACATTCAGTACTTC. The sequence joins TRBV27 to TRBJ2-4; 8 nucleotides in the junction match TRBD2. Inclusive of the bounding cysteine and phenylalanine, the CDR3 is 14 residues long. The only DNA kept is the CDR3, 42 bases in frame from the first base. Here V drops 6 bases and J drops 8 bases, and the junction holds 9 bases not matched to any gene. The germline V gene (reference sequence) provides CDR1 MNHEY and CDR2 SMNVEV.